One and the same sample provided the 8 T cell receptor beta chains below, sequenced in a study of PD-L1 blockade in urothelial cancer. Clones were read by immunoSEQ multiplex PCR, and TCRdb kept only the in-frame ones, dropping some. The sample holds tens of thousands of clones, roughly 84% seen once. Time point: pretreatment peripheral blood. The specimen comprised PBMCs, sampled around atezolizumab (anti-PD-L1) treatment. Receptors were obtained from a donor at least 40 years old with urothelial cancer.

The gene calls are TRBV2 and TRBJ2-7, with a possible D match to TRBD1 (6 bases). Germline loops: CDR1 SNHLY, CDR2 FYNNEI. Trimming cost V 7 bases and J 1 base, with 14 bases left between them. This CDR3 region has 14 residues. This CDR3 reads CASTRTEASYEQYF. For the CDR3, the DNA is TGTGCCAGCACTCGGACAGAAGCTTCCTACGAGCAGTACTTC.

V and J are TRBV2 and TRBJ1-1, with D perhaps TRBD1 (5 bases). The CDR3 consists of 10 residues. CDR1 is SNHLY, CDR2 FYNNEI, per germline. V shed 11 bases and J shed 10 bases, with 14 bases lying between them. CDR3 sequence (DNA): TGTGCCCGGGGGACCGACCTAGCTTTCTTT. It specifies CARGTDLAFF.

This chain uses TRBV5-4 with TRBJ2-7; 11 nucleotides line up with TRBD1. Germline V CDR1 and CDR2: SGHNT, YYREEE (reference sequence). This CDR3 spans 16 amino acids. With V trimmed by 0 bases and J by 3 bases, 5 bases remained unmatched. CDR3 region: CASSLGGTGGNYEQYF. CDR3 in DNA: TGTGCCAGCAGCTTGGGGGGGACAGGGGGGAACTACGAGCAGTACTTC. Based on the CDR3 plus reference TRBV5-4 and TRBJ2-7, the full variable domain is ETGVTQSPTHLIKTRGQQVTLRCSSQSGHNTVSWYQQALGQGPQFIFQYYREEENGRGNFPPRFSGLQFPNYSSELNVNALELDDSALYLCASSLGGTGGNYEQYFGPGTRLTVT.

The chain joins TRBV7-2 to TRBJ2-3; 14 bases match TRBD2. Germline loops: CDR1 SGHTA, CDR2 FQGNSA. This CDR3 is 17 amino acids long. J lost 2 bases, V lost 5 bases, and 6 bases had no gene match. The CDR3 protein is CASSLRLAGGTTDTQYF. CDR3 nucleotides: TGTGCCAGCAGCCTCCGACTAGCGGGAGGGACCACAGATACGCAGTATTTT.

The chain has TRBV7-2 and TRBJ2-5; D might be TRBD2 (5 bases). Germline V gene data show CDR1 as SGHTA and CDR2 as FQGNSA. V lost 5 bases and J lost 6, with 16 bases in between. The CDR3 totals 14 residues. The CDR3 DNA reads as TGTGCCAGCAGCCCAGGCGGAGGTGGTAAGACCCAGTACTTC. Residues: CASSPGGGGKTQYF. Supplemented by reference TRBV7-2 and TRBJ2-5, the full variable domain reads GAGVSQSPSNKVTEKGKDVELRCDPISGHTALYWYRQSLGQGLEFLIYFQGNSAPDKSGLPSDRFSAERTGGSVSTLTIQRTQQEDSAVYLCASSPGGGGKTQYFGPGTRLLVL.

This clone was detected only a few times. This chain links TRBV4-3 with TRBJ2-3, with 12 bases identical to TRBD2. There are 17 residues in the CDR3. Germline loops: CDR1 LGHNA, CDR2 YSLEER. The V segment lost 2 bases and the J segment 3 bases; nucleotides outside the gene matches: 6. The DNA for the CDR3 is TGCGCCAGCAGCCAACGCACCGGGACTAGCGGGACAGATACGCAGTATTTT. Encoded protein: CASSQRTGTSGTDTQYF.

The V call is TRBV6-5, the J call TRBJ1-1; a possible D gene is TRBD1 (6 bases). V lost 8 bases and J 2 bases, leaving 9 bases between the germline ends. The CDR3 has 12 residues. The germline CDR1 and CDR2 sequences are MNHEY and SVGAGI. Written as DNA, the CDR3 is TGTGCCAGCGGGACACTAAACACTGAAGCTTTCTTT. Amino acids: CASGTLNTEAFF.

V and J are TRBV7-2 and TRBJ2-7; 9 nucleotides match TRBD1. This CDR3 comprises 14 residues. Germline V CDR1 and CDR2: SGHTA, FQGNSA. J gave up 10 bases and V 0 bases, and 7 bases lay outside the gene matches. The CDR3 loop reads CASSLAPDRGLQYF. The CDR3 DNA reads TGTGCCAGCAGCTTAGCCCCAGACAGGGGGTTACAGTACTTC.